The present T cell receptor beta chain was sequenced within a study of blood T cells in healthy people across ages. General study findings and limits: Both higher diversity and more naive CD4+ cells marked long-lived donors when set against aged donors. Age brought a roughly linear fall in TCR beta diversity measured per million T cells.

This clonotype was detected many times. No antigen is known for it. Germline trimming cut 1 base from V and 6 bases from J; bases unmatched to any gene: 5. The CDR3 has 14 residues. Per the germline V gene, CDR1 is SGHTA and CDR2 is FQGNSA. Combining a sample-barcoded 5' primer with a J-beta primer mix, a second PCR ran for about 6 to 11 cycles. A template-switch adaptor containing 12 random nucleotides labeled each cDNA molecule. From the 5' RACE reads, TCRdb called clonotypes with MiXCR, one entry per CDR3 protein. The sample has about 570,000 distinct CDR3 sequences; about 25% are singletons. Isolation per sample recovered at least 6.5 million PBMCs.

The receptor was derived from a woman in her seventies in good health. Sequences were obtained from blood. The chain joins TRBV7-2 to TRBJ2-5; TRBD2 aligns across 7 bases. CDR3 in amino acids: CASSLGLARQTQYF. CDR3 bases: TGTGCCAGCAGCTTAGGACTAGCACGTCAGACCCAGTACTTC.